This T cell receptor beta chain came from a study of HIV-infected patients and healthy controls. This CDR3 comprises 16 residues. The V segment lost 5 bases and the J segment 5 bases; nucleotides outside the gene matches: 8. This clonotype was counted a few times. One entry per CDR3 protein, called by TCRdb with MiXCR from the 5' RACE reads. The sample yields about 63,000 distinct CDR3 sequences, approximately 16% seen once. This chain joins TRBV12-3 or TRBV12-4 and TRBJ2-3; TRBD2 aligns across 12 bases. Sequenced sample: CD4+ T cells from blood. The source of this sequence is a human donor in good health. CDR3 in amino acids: CASSPRLAGAEDTQYF. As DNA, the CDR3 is TGTGCCAGCAGTCCAAGACTAGCGGGGGCGGAAGATACGCAGTATTTT.